This T cell receptor beta chain was found in a study of blood T cell repertoires in COVID-19. Study-level information: The samples span acute and convalescent COVID-19 from the United States, Italy and Spain. The cDNA or gDNA used as material had been derived from T cells, B-cell-depleted T cells, or PBMCs.

As processed by the authors: Amplifying reference gene primers gave estimates of nucleated cell counts. Sequencing used immunoSEQ multiplex PCR; TCRdb keeps in-frame clones, though not all of them. V and J calls and clone size are those listed in that table; D and trimming were worked out from the DNA. Of about 76,000 clones listed, 86% are singletons. Trimming removed 1 base at V and 8 bases at J, with 12 bases between. This CDR3 comprises 13 residues. The germline CDR1 and CDR2 sequences are SGHRS and YFSETQ. The sequence came from a human donor in a cohort sampled during active COVID-19. This chain uses TRBV5-1 with TRBJ1-2; D is uncertain. Sequences were obtained from peripheral blood. The CDR3 DNA reads as TGCGCCAGCAGCTTGTTAGGAGGGTCCGGCTACACCTTC. Translated, it gives CASSLLGGSGYTF.